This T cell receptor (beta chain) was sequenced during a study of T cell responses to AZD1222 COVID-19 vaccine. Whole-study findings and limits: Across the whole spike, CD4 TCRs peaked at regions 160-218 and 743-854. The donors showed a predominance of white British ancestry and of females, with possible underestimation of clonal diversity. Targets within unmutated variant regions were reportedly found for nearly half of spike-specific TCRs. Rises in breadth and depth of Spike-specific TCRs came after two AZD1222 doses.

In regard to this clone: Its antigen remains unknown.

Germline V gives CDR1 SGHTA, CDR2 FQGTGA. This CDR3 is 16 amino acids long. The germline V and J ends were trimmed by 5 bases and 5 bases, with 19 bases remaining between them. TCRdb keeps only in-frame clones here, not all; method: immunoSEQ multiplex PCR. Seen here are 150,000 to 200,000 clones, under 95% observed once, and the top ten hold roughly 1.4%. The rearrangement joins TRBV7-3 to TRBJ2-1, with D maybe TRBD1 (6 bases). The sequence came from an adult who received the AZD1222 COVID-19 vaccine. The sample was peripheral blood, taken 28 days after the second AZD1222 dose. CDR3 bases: TGTGCCAGCAGCCTACGGACAGCCGCGGCTAACAATGAGCAGTTCTTC. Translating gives CASSLRTAAANNEQFF.